These 12 T cell receptor beta chains came from one sample sequenced in a study of blood T cell repertoires in COVID-19. Using immunoSEQ multiplex PCR, the repertoire was profiled, and TCRdb retains in-frame clones only, with some absent. Of about 330,000 clones in the sample, about 88% were seen once. Input material: PBMCs or T cells enriched from blood (not recorded which). The receptors were gathered from a woman in her thirties who had recovered from COVID-19.

J is TRBJ1-1 and V is TRBV5-1; D remains unclear. The CDR3 totals 13 residues. Germline V CDR1 and CDR2: SGHRS, YFSETQ. V was clipped by 0 bases and J by 1 base, with 4 bases between them. This CDR3 reads CASSLDQNTEAFF. For the CDR3, the DNA is TGCGCCAGCAGCTTGGATCAGAACACTGAAGCTTTCTTT.

The V gene is TRBV5-6, the J gene TRBJ1-4; D is uncertain. The V gene lost 0 bases and the J gene lost 6 bases, with 12 bases spanning the gap. The CDR3 has 15 amino acids. Germline CDR1 SGHDT, CDR2 YYEEEE. The CDR3: CASSLGQRADEKLFF. As DNA, the CDR3 is TGTGCCAGCAGCTTGGGGCAGCGGGCCGATGAAAAACTGTTTTTT.

The CDR3 region has the DNA TGTGCCAGCAGCCATGGTACAGGAACTCCTGAAGCTTTCTTT. It is translated as CASSHGTGTPEAFF. The V gene is TRBV3-1 (or the pseudogene TRBV3-2), the J gene TRBJ1-1, with a weak D call TRBD1 (5 bases). The CDR3 consists of 14 residues. In germline, CDR1 is LGHDT, CDR2 YNNKEL (reference sequence). V lost 3 bases and J lost 6, with 14 bases in between.

The chain is built from TRBV3-1 (or the pseudogene TRBV3-2) and TRBJ2-4; D is possibly TRBD1 (6 bases). CDR3 length: 14 residues. Germline V lookup: CDR1 LGHDT, CDR2 YNNKEL (reference sequence). V gave up 4 bases and J gave up 6 bases, with 13 bases separating them. The CDR3 DNA sequence: TGTGCCAGCAGCCTAAGTTCGACAGGAAACATTCAGTACTTC. Its protein is CASSLSSTGNIQYF.

The rearrangement links TRBV2 to TRBJ2-4, with a tentative D call TRBD1 (5 bases). The V gene's germline CDR1 is SNHLY and CDR2 FYNNEI. Trimming cost V 4 bases and J 0 bases, with 10 bases left between them. The CDR3 has 15 residues. The CDR3 coding sequence is TGTGCCAGCAGTGGACAGATTCTAGCCAAAAACATTCAGTACTTC. Its protein product is CASSGQILAKNIQYF.

V and J are TRBV3-1 (or the pseudogene TRBV3-2) and TRBJ1-5, with D possibly TRBD1 on 6 matching bases. The germline V gene encodes CDR1 LGHDT and CDR2 YNNKEL (reference sequence). The CDR3 is 14 amino acids. Trimming removed 2 bases at V and 2 bases at J, with 7 bases between. CDR3 coding DNA: TGTGCCAGCAGCCAATCAGGGGGCAATCAGCCCCAGCATTTT. It is translated as CASSQSGGNQPQHF.

This chain connects TRBV5-1 to TRBJ2-7, with 8 positions matching TRBD1. Germline V lookup: CDR1 SGHRS, CDR2 YFSETQ. The trim removed 5 bases at V and 2 bases at J, leaving 6 bases unmatched. The CDR3 runs to 14 residues. CDR3 bases: TGCGCCAGCAGTTCGGGACAGGTGACCTACGAGCAGTACTTC. Its translation: CASSSGQVTYEQYF.

The J gene is TRBJ2-3, the V gene TRBV2, with a weak D call TRBD1 (6 bases). Trimming took 1 base from V and 2 from J, leaving 16 bases between them. Germline values: CDR1 SNHLY, CDR2 FYNNEI. The CDR3 is 17 amino acids. The CDR3 reads CASSEDGTTFITDTQYF. In DNA form, the CDR3 reads TGTGCCAGCAGTGAAGATGGGACAACGTTTATCACAGATACGCAGTATTTT.

This clone appeared once. The chain employs TRBV2 and TRBJ1-5, with D uncertain. V was trimmed by 7 bases and J by 4 bases, leaving 11 bases between them. The CDR3 extends over 13 amino acids. Germline V CDR1 and CDR2: SNHLY, FYNNEI. CDR3 DNA: TGTGCCAGCACGCGGGCATGGAATCAGCCCCAGCATTTT. Its protein is CASTRAWNQPQHF.

This clone was counted between two and nine times. J is TRBJ1-1 and V is TRBV28; 7 bases fit TRBD1. The CDR3 is made up of 17 amino acids. The ends lost 3 bases at V and 7 bases at J; junction bases unmatched: 17. Looked up from germline, CDR1 is MDHEN and CDR2 is SYDVKM. CDR3 DNA: TGTGCCAGCAGTTTTATCGGGAAAAAGACAGGGAAAGATGAAGCTTTCTTT. Amino acids: CASSFIGKKTGKDEAFF.

This clone has a count of ten or more. The genes are TRBV6-5 and TRBJ2-7, with TRBD1 matching over 7 bases. Germline assignment: CDR1 MNHEY and CDR2 SVGAGI. Trimming at V came to 7 bases and at J to 0 bases, leaving 9 bases not matched to a gene. The CDR3 runs to 15 residues. The CDR3 coding sequence is TGTGCCAGCACCCTTGGGGACAGCCTCTCCTACGAGCAGTACTTC. Its translation is CASTLGDSLSYEQYF.

The genes are TRBV6-2 or TRBV6-3 and TRBJ2-3, with 12 bases lining up with TRBD2. This CDR3 region has 18 residues. Germline assignment: CDR1 MNHEY and CDR2 SVGEGT. J lost 2 bases, V lost 1 base, and 7 bases had no gene match. The CDR3 DNA reads as TGTGCCAGCAGTTACTTCGGACTAGCGGGGAGAAACACAGATACGCAGTATTTT. Translating gives CASSYFGLAGRNTDTQYF.